These 19 T cell receptor beta chains share one sample of origin, sequenced in a study of preoperative IRX-2 immunotherapy in early breast cancer. The protocol was immunoSEQ multiplex PCR, while the TCRdb copy is restricted to in-frame clones and leaves out a portion. Of 40,000 or so clones in the sample, about 94% were seen once. The treatment was: preoperative locoregional IRX-2 cytokine immunotherapy. Sample: tumor tissue, taken after IRX-2 immunotherapy. The receptor set was obtained from a human donor with breast cancer.

This chain joins TRBV30 and TRBJ1-1, with 10 bases fitting TRBD1. The junction had 12 bases not matched to a gene; V was cut back by 5 bases and J by 9 bases. The CDR3 is 14 amino acids. Germline-derived CDR1 and CDR2 are GTSNPN and SVGIG (reference sequence). CDR3 residues: CAWQDRGRRSKAFF. CDR3 coding DNA: TGTGCCTGGCAGGACAGGGGGAGGAGGTCAAAAGCTTTCTTT.

Only one count was recorded for this clone. The chain joins TRBV5-6 to TRBJ2-5, with D tentatively TRBD1 (6 bases). Germline V CDR1 and CDR2: SGHDT, YYEEEE. This CDR3 has 14 amino acids. V lost 4 bases to trimming and J lost 2 bases, with 12 bases between them. The CDR3, as DNA: TGTGCCAGCAGCCTTTACAGGGATCAAGAGACCCAGTACTTC. Protein: CASSLYRDQETQYF.

The chain is built from TRBV12-5 and TRBJ1-1; 9 positions agree with TRBD1. Germline CDR1 is LGHNT and CDR2 is FRNRAP. This CDR3 has 15 residues. V lost 6 bases to trimming and J lost 0 bases; unmatched junction nucleotides: 5. This CDR3 reads CASGPGQGMNTEAFF. The CDR3 nucleotides are TGTGCTAGTGGCCCGGGACAGGGCATGAACACTGAAGCTTTCTTT.

The chain combines TRBV6-5 with TRBJ2-7; D gene uncertain. Germline-derived CDR1 and CDR2 are MNHEY and SVGAGI. Between the trimmed V and J ends, which lost 2 bases and 2 bases, there was a span of 16 bases. The CDR3 is 16 amino acids. CDR3 bases: TGTGCCAGCAGTTACACGCCAGAAGGGTTTACCTACGAGCAGTACTTC. Protein sequence: CASSYTPEGFTYEQYF.

The J gene is TRBJ2-5, the V gene TRBV28, with D possibly matching TRBD2 (5 bases). Germline V gene data show CDR1 as MDHEN and CDR2 as SYDVKM. V lost 7 bases and J 4 bases, leaving 16 bases between the germline ends. There are 14 residues in the CDR3. CDR3 loop: CASIPGSDGETQYF. CDR3 coding DNA: TGTGCCAGCATCCCGGGGTCTGATGGAGAGACCCAGTACTTC.

This clone was counted only a few times. The V gene is TRBV28, the J gene TRBJ2-3; either TRBD1 or TRBD2 may fit D (5 bases each). This CDR3 has 16 amino acids. CDR1 is MDHEN and CDR2 is SYDVKM in the germline V gene. V was clipped by 4 bases and J by 3 bases, with 17 bases between them. This CDR3 is CASSSLGVRGTDTQYF. In DNA form, the CDR3 reads TGTGCCAGCAGTTCCCTAGGGGTAAGAGGGACAGATACGCAGTATTTT.

This clone was counted a single time. The chain employs TRBV28 and TRBJ1-5; 10 bases are shared with TRBD1. J was trimmed by 7 bases and V by 4 bases; bases with no gene match: 7. The CDR3 contains 15 residues. Per germline, CDR1 MDHEN and CDR2 SYDVKM. CDR3 in DNA: TGTGCCAGCAGTTCTGACAGGGGGCGAGTGCAGCCCCAGCATTTT. This encodes CASSSDRGRVQPQHF.

J is TRBJ1-1 and V is TRBV9, with D hard to call. Trimming took off 4 bases at V and 4 bases at J, with 14 bases between the two ends. The CDR3 has 14 residues. Germline values: CDR1 SGDLS, CDR2 YYNGEE. CDR3 sequence reads: CASSSHGEGTEAFF. The CDR3 DNA sequence: TGTGCCAGCAGCAGTCACGGGGAGGGCACTGAAGCTTTCTTT.

This chain connects TRBV30 to TRBJ1-5; weak D call: TRBD1 (6 bases). V lost 3 bases and J lost 3, with 15 bases in between. Germline loops: CDR1 GTSNPN, CDR2 SVGIG (reference sequence). This CDR3 spans 15 amino acids. The CDR3 region is CAWSADGTLNQPQHF. Here the CDR3 DNA reads TGTGCCTGGAGCGCCGATGGGACACTCAATCAGCCCCAGCATTTT.

The chain is built from TRBV28 and TRBJ1-2; tentatively, D is TRBD1 (5 bases). This CDR3 is 14 amino acids long. CDR1 is MDHEN and CDR2 is SYDVKM in the germline V gene. The V gene lost 2 bases and the J gene lost 2 bases, with 9 bases spanning the gap. The CDR3: CASSLQDINYGYTF. For the CDR3, the DNA is TGTGCCAGCAGTTTACAGGACATCAACTATGGCTACACCTTC.

This clone showed up just a few times. The CDR3 sequence: CASSSGGVGAQPQHF. CDR3 sequence (DNA): TGTGCCAGCAGCTCAGGCGGGGTGGGTGCTCAGCCCCAGCATTTT. The J gene is TRBJ1-5, the V gene TRBV7-9, with no clear D. V was trimmed by 4 bases and J by 6 bases, leaving 16 bases between them. This CDR3 has 15 amino acids. Germline V gene data show CDR1 as SEHNR and CDR2 as FQNEAQ (reference sequence).

The chain uses TRBV18 and TRBJ1-1; D remains ambiguous. Germline V gene sequence: CDR1 KGHSH, CDR2 LQKENI. The CDR3 extends over 12 amino acids. Deletions cut 5 bases from V and 7 bases from J, with 11 bases between. This CDR3 reads CASSVQEVEAFF. Written as DNA, the CDR3 is TGTGCCAGCTCAGTTCAGGAAGTTGAAGCTTTCTTT. Together with reference TRBV18 and TRBJ1-1, the CDR3 gives the full variable domain: NAGVMQNPRHLVRRRGQEARLRCSPMKGHSHVYWYRQLPEEGLKFMVYLQKENIIDESGMPKERFSAEFPKEGPSILRIQQVVRGDSAAYFCASSVQEVEAFFGQGTRLTVV.

This chain links TRBV5-6 with TRBJ2-7; 7 bases are a match to TRBD1. Germline CDR1 reads SGHDT; CDR2 reads YYEEEE. With V trimmed by 0 bases and J by 2 bases, 5 bases remained unmatched. The CDR3 spans 15 residues. The CDR3 DNA sequence: TGTGCCAGCAGCTTGGGGCCAGGGGGTGCCTACGAGCAGTACTTC. Residues: CASSLGPGGAYEQYF.

The CDR3 sequence is CAISEGVGTDTQYF. In nucleotides, the CDR3 is TGTGCCATCAGTGAAGGGGTTGGCACAGATACGCAGTATTTT. The rearrangement links TRBV10-3 to TRBJ2-3, with TRBD1 as a possible D gene (5 bases). The V end was cut by 3 bases, the J end by 1 base, with 8 bases between. This CDR3 region has 14 residues. Germline CDR1 and CDR2: ENHRY and SYGVKD.

This sequence joins TRBV29-1 and TRBJ2-5; 7 nucleotides agree with TRBD2. With 7 bases clipped from V and 4 bases from J, the junction kept 9 bases outside the gene matches. The CDR3 has 13 residues. Germline CDR1 is SQVTM and CDR2 is ANQGSEA. CDR3 coding DNA: TGCAGCGGACGAAGCGGGAAGGGAGAGACCCAGTACTTC. Translation gives CSGRSGKGETQYF.

The genes are TRBV5-1 and TRBJ1-3; the D is unclear. The CDR3 contains 15 residues. The germline V and J ends were trimmed by 0 bases and 1 base, with 8 bases remaining between them. Germline CDR1 and CDR2: SGHRS and YFSETQ. The CDR3 loop is CASSLELGSGNTIYF. CDR3 bases: TGCGCCAGCAGCTTGGAATTAGGTTCTGGAAACACCATATATTTT.

The chain uses TRBV18 and TRBJ2-1; no clear D gene. The CDR3 runs to 14 residues. With 8 bases removed from V and 2 bases from J, the gap between germline ends came to 13 bases. Per the germline V gene, CDR1 is KGHSH and CDR2 is LQKENI. DNA for the CDR3: TGTGCCAGCCTTAGGGTACAACCCTACAATGAGCAGTTCTTC. It encodes CASLRVQPYNEQFF. Full variable domain (outside the CDR3, taken from reference TRBV18 and TRBJ2-1): NAGVMQNPRHLVRRRGQEARLRCSPMKGHSHVYWYRQLPEEGLKFMVYLQKENIIDESGMPKERFSAEFPKEGPSILRIQQVVRGDSAAYFCASLRVQPYNEQFFGPGTRLTVL.

The genes are TRBV28 and TRBJ1-2, with 8 bases identical to TRBD1. CDR3 size: 14 residues. The ends lost 7 bases at V and 3 bases at J; junction bases unmatched: 7. CDR1 MDHEN and CDR2 SYDVKM come from the germline V gene. CDR3 bases: TGTGCCAGCACCGAGGACAGGGCATACTATGGCTACACCTTC. This codes for CASTEDRAYYGYTF.

The chain combines TRBV7-2 with TRBJ1-2, with 7 bases aligning to TRBD1. Germline V gene sequence: CDR1 SGHTA, CDR2 FQGNSA. The CDR3 sequence is 15 residues long. V dropped 2 bases and J dropped 7; count of bases not matched to a gene: 10. CDR3 protein: CASSLRQGTTVGYTF. CDR3 DNA sequence: TGTGCCAGCAGCTTAAGACAGGGTACGACTGTTGGCTACACCTTC. Supplemented by reference TRBV7-2 and TRBJ1-2, the full variable domain reads GAGVSQSPSNKVTEKGKDVELRCDPISGHTALYWYRQSLGQGLEFLIYFQGNSAPDKSGLPSDRFSAERTGGSVSTLTIQRTQQEDSAVYLCASSLRQGTTVGYTFGSGTRLTVV.